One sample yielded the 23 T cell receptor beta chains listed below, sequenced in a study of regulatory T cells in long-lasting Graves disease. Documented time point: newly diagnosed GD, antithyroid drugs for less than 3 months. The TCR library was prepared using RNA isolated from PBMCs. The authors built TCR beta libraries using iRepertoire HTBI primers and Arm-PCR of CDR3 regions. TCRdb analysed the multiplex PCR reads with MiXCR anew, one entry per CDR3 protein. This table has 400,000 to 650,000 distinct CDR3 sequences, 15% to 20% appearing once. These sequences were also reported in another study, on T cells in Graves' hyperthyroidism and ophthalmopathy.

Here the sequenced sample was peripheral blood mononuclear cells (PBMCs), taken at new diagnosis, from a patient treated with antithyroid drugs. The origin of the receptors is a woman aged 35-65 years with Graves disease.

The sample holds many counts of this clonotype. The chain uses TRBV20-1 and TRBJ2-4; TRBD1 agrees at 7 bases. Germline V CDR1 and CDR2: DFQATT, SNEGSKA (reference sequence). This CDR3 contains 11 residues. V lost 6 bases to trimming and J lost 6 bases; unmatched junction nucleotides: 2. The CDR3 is CSARQGNIQYF. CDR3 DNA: TGCAGTGCGCGACAGGGAAACATTCAGTACTTC.

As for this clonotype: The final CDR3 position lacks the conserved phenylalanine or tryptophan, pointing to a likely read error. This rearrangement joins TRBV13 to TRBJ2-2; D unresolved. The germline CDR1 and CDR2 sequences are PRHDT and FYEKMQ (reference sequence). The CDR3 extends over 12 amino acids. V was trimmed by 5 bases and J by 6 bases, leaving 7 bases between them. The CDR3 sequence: CASSHLSGELFS. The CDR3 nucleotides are TGTGCCAGCAGCCACCTGTCCGGGGAGCTGTTTTCT.

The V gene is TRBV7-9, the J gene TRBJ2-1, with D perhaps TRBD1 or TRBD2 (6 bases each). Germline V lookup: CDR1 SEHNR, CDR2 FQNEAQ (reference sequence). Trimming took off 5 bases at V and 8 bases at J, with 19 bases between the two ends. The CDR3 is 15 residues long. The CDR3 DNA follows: TGTGCCAGCAGCCCGGGGGCCCGGGACGGGTATGAGCAGTTCTTC. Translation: CASSPGARDGYEQFF.

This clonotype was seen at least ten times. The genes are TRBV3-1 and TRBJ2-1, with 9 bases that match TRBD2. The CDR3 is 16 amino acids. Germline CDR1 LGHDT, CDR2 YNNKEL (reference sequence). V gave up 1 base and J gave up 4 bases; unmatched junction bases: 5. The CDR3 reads CASSQVGLAGYNEQFF. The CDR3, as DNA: TGTGCCAGCAGCCAAGTAGGGCTAGCGGGATACAATGAGCAGTTCTTC.

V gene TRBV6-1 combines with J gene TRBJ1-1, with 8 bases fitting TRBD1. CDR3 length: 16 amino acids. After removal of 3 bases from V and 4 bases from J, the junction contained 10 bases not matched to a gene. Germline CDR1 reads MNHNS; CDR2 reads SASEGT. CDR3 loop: CASSDRGGTGSTEAFF. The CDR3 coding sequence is TGTGCCAGCAGTGACCGAGGTGGGACAGGATCCACTGAAGCTTTCTTT.

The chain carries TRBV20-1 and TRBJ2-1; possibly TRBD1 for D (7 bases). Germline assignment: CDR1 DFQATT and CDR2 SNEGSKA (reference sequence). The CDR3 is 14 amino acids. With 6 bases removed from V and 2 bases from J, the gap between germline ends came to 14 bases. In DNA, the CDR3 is TGCAGTGCGAGGAGGGGGCCTACCTACAATGAGCAGTTCTTC. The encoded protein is CSARRGPTYNEQFF.

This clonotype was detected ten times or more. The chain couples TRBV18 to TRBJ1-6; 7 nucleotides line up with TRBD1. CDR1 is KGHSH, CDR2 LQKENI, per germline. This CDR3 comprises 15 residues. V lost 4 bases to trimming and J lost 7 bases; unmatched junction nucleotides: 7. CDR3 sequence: CASSLTGQTNSPLHF. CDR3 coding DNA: TGTGCCAGCTCACTTACGGGACAGACAAATTCACCCCTCCACTTT.

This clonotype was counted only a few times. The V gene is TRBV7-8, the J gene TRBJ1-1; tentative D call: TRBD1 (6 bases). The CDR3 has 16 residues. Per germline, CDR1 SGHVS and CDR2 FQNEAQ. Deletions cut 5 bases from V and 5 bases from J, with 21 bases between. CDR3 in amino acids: CASSPQQGTGGTEAFF. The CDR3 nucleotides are TGTGCCAGCAGCCCACAACAGGGAACTGGTGGGACTGAAGCTTTCTTT.

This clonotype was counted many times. CDR3 region: CASSSIRGRAFF. CDR3 nucleotide sequence: TGTGCCAGCAGCTCCATCAGGGGCAGAGCTTTCTTT. This chain joins TRBV5-4 and TRBJ1-1; D is possibly TRBD1 (6 bases). Trimming took off 3 bases at V and 10 bases at J, with 13 bases between the two ends. This CDR3 contains 12 residues. The germline CDR1 and CDR2 sequences are SGHNT and YYREEE (reference sequence).

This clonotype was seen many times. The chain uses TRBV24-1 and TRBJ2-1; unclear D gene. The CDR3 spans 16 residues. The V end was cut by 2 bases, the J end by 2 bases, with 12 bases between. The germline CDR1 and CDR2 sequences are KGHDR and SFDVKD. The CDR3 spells CATSDSGTEAYNEQFF. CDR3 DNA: TGTGCCACCAGTGATTCCGGAACAGAAGCCTACAATGAGCAGTTCTTC.

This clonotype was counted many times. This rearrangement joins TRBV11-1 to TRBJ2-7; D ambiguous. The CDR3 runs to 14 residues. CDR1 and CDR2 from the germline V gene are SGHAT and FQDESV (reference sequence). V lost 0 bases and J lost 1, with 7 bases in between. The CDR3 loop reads CASSLAARSYEQYF. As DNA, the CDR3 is TGTGCCAGCAGCTTAGCGGCACGTTCCTACGAGCAGTACTTC.

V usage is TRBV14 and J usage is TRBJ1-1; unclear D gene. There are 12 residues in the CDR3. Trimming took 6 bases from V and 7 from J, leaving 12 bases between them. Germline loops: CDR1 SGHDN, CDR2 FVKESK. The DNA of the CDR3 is TGTGCCAGCAGTTTTTCCCTTGGTGAAGCTTTCTTT. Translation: CASSFSLGEAFF.

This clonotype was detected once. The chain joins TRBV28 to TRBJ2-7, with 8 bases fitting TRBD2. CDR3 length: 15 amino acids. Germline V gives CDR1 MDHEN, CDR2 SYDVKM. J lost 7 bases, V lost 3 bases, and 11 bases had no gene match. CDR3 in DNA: TGTGCCAGCAGTTTCGGGGGGGGACGGAGTTGGGAGCAGTACTTC. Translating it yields CASSFGGGRSWEQYF.

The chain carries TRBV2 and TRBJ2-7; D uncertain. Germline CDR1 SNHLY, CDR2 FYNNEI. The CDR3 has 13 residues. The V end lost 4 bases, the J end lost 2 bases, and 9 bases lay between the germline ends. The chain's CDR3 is CASSVGRPYEQYF. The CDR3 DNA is TGTGCCAGCAGTGTTGGCAGGCCCTACGAGCAGTACTTC.

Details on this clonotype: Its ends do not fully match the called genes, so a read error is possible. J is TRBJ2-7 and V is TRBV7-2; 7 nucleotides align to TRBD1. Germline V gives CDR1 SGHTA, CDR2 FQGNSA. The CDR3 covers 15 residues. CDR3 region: CAGSRTGDSGNEQYF. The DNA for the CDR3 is TGTGCCGGCAGCCGAACCGGGGACAGCGGCAACGAGCAGTACTTC.

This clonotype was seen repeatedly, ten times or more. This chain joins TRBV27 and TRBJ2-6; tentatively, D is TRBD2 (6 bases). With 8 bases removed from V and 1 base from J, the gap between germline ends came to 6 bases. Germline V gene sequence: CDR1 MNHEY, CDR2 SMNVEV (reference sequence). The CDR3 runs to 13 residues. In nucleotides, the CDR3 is TGTGCCAGCCGGGAGTCTGGGGCCAACGTCCTGACTTTC. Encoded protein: CASRESGANVLTF.

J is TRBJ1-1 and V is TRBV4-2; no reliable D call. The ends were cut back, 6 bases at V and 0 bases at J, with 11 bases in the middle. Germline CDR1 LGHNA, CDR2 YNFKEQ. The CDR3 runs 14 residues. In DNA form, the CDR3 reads TGTGCCAGCAGAAAGGACCTTATGAACACTGAAGCTTTCTTT. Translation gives CASRKDLMNTEAFF.

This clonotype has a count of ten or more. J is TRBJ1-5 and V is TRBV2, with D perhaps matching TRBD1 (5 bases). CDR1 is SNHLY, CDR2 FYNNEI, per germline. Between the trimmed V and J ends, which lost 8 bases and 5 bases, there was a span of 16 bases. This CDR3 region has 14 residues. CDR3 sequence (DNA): TGTGCCAGCGGGGTATACAGGAAGGATCAGCCCCAGCATTTT. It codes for CASGVYRKDQPQHF.

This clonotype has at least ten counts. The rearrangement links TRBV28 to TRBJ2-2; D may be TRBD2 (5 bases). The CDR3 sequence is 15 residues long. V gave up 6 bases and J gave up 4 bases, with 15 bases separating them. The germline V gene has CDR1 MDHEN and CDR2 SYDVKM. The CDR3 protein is CASRVAAAGTGELFF. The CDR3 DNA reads TGTGCCAGCAGGGTTGCAGCCGCGGGCACCGGGGAGCTGTTTTTT.

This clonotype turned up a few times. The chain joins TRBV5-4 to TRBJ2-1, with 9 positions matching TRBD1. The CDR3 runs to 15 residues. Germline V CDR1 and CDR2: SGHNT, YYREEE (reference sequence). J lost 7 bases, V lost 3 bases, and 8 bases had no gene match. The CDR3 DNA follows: TGTGCCAGCAGCTACACCGGGACAGGGCCGAATGAGCAGTTCTTC. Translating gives CASSYTGTGPNEQFF.

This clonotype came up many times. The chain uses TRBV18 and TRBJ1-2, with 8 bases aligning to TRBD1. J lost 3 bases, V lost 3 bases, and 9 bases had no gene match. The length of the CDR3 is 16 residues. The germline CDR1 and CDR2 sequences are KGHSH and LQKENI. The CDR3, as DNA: TGTGCCAGCTCACCTCTACAGGGGGGAAGCGACTATGGCTACACCTTC. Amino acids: CASSPLQGGSDYGYTF.

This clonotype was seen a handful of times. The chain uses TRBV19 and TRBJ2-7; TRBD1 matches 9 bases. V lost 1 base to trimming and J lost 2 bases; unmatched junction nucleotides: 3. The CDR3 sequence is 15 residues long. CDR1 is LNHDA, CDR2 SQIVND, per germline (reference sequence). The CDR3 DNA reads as TGTGCCAGTAGTATAGTGGGACAGGGACCCTACGAGCAGTACTTC. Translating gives CASSIVGQGPYEQYF.

CDR3: CASSVEGGGTYNEQFF. The CDR3 nucleotides are TGTGCCAGCAGCGTAGAGGGCGGGGGGACCTACAATGAGCAGTTCTTC. The chain combines TRBV9 with TRBJ2-1; 8 bases are a match to TRBD2. This CDR3 region has 16 residues. The J segment lost 2 bases and the V segment lost 0 bases, leaving 4 bases of the junction unmatched. Germline V gene sequence: CDR1 SGDLS, CDR2 YYNGEE.